A selection of T cell receptor beta chains follows, all from one sample in a study of blood T cell repertoires in COVID-19. TCRdb's table, derived via immunoSEQ multiplex PCR, lists solely in-frame clones and lacks some. The sample lists roughly 80,000 clones; about 87% were seen once. Material: peripheral blood. Receptors originate from a human donor in a cohort sampled during active COVID-19. Both conserved end residues are part of each CDR3. A D gene is named only where the DNA matches it firmly. The size entry is marked missing in some rows and otherwise reads once, few, many or a size class.

V gene	J gene	clone size	D gene	CDR3 DNA	CDR3 protein
TRBV20-1	TRBJ2-5	NA	TRBD2	TGCAGTGCTAGTCGCCAGCGGGGCCACCAAGAGACCCAGTACTTC	CSASRQRGHQETQYF
TRBV5-1	TRBJ2-3	NA	TRBD2	TGCGCCAGCAGAAGACTAGCGGGAGGGACGACAGATACGCAGTATTTT	CASRRLAGGTTDTQYF
TRBV20-1	TRBJ2-3	NA	NA	TGCAGTGCTAGTGCTTCTAGCACAGATACGCAGTATTTT	CSASASSTDTQYF
TRBV11-1	TRBJ2-3	once	NA	TGTGCCAGCAGCCCAGACAGGGATACGCAGTATTTT	CASSPDRDTQYF
TRBV27	TRBJ1-6	once	TRBD1	TGTGCCAGCAGTTCTGACAGGGTTAATTCACCCCTCCACTTT	CASSSDRVNSPLHF
TRBV6-5	TRBJ1-5	NA	NA	TGTGCCAGCAGAGCTCCCAATCAGCCCCAGCATTTT	CASRAPNQPQHF
TRBV19	TRBJ1-1	NA	NA	TGTGCCAGTAGTCCACAGGTCCAGAGCACTGAAGCTTTCTTT	CASSPQVQSTEAFF
TRBV28	TRBJ1-5	few	NA	TGTGCCAGCAGTTTACCCAGACACATACCCAATCAGCCCCAGCATTTT	CASSLPRHIPNQPQHF
TRBV19	TRBJ2-1	NA	TRBD2	TGTGCCAGTAGTGGAGCGGGATACTCCTACAATGAGCAGTTCTTC	CASSGAGYSYNEQFF
TRBV29-1	TRBJ2-7	NA	TRBD2	TGCAGCGTTGACCGGGGGGGTTTCGCGAAGCAGTACTTC	CSVDRGGFAKQYF
TRBV7-9	TRBJ2-3	NA	TRBD2	TGTGCCAGCAGCTCCGGACTAGCGGGAAGCACAGATACGCAGTATTTT	CASSSGLAGSTDTQYF
TRBV19	TRBJ2-1	NA	TRBD2	TGTGCCAGTAGGACAGGACTAGCGGGAAGCAATGAGCAGTTCTTC	CASRTGLAGSNEQFF
TRBV25-1	TRBJ2-7	NA	NA	TGTGCCAGCAGTGAATACGGTAGCGGCACCTACGAGCAGTACTTC	CASSEYGSGTYEQYF
TRBV4-1	TRBJ2-3	NA	NA	TGCGCCAGCAGCCAAGTTTCGTCGGATACGCAGTATTTT	CASSQVSSDTQYF
TRBV19	TRBJ1-5	NA	NA	TGTGCCAGTAGCCCGTCCGATTCGGGGCAGCCCCAGCATTTT	CASSPSDSGQPQHF
TRBV5-4	TRBJ2-3	NA	TRBD2	TGTGCCAGCAGGTCGGGACTAGCGGCAGATACGCAGTATTTT	CASRSGLAADTQYF
TRBV6-5	TRBJ2-7	NA	NA	TGTGCCAGCAGCCCAACAGGGAGCGCCTACGAGCAGTACTTC	CASSPTGSAYEQYF
TRBV9	TRBJ2-1	NA	NA	TGTGCCAGCAGCATGCCCGGGGGAGGTTTGTACAATGAGCAGTTCTTC	CASSMPGGGLYNEQFF
TRBV10-3	TRBJ2-7	NA	NA	TGTGCCATCAGTGAGTCCCAGGGCGTGGACGAGCAGTACTTC	CAISESQGVDEQYF
TRBV2	TRBJ2-1	once	TRBD2	TGTGCCAGCAAACAATTTTTAACTAGCGGGGATACCAATGAGCAGTTCTTC	CASKQFLTSGDTNEQFF
TRBV5-1	TRBJ2-3	NA	NA	TGCGCCAGCAGCTTGGAAGGACTGGCGTCAGATACGCAGTATTTT	CASSLEGLASDTQYF
TRBV7-9	TRBJ2-5	NA	NA	TGTGCCAGCAGCTTAGCGGTAGGGGGTGAGGAGACCCAGTACTTC	CASSLAVGGEETQYF
TRBV6-2/TRBV6-3	TRBJ2-2	few	TRBD2	TGTGCCAGCAGTTACGGGACTAGCAACGGGGAGCTGTTTTTT	CASSYGTSNGELFF
TRBV20-1	TRBJ2-3	once	TRBD2	TGCAGTGCTAGTGACCGGACTAGCGGGGGGGCAGATACGCAGTATTTT	CSASDRTSGGADTQYF
TRBV7-2	TRBJ2-4	NA	TRBD2	TGTGCCAGCAGCTCCCGGAGGCGGGAGTCCTTAGCCAAAAACATTCAGTACTTC	CASSSRRRESLAKNIQYF
TRBV6-5	TRBJ1-4	once	NA	TGTGCCAGCAGACCCAGGGCAACTAATGAAAAACTGTTTTTT	CASRPRATNEKLFF
TRBV3-1/TRBV3-2	TRBJ2-3	NA	TRBD2	TGTGCCAGCAGCCTTAGCGGGGGGGCAGAGTATTTT	CASSLSGGAEYF
TRBV24-1	TRBJ1-1	NA	TRBD1	TGTGCCACCAGCTCGGACAGGGATGCTGAAGCTTTCTTT	CATSSDRDAEAFF
TRBV11-3	TRBJ2-2	NA	NA	TGTGCCAGCAGCTTAGTGTCGGCAGGGGCGACCGGGGAGCTGTTTTTT	CASSLVSAGATGELFF
TRBV11-2	TRBJ2-3	NA	TRBD2	TGTGCCAGCAGCTTAATATTGACTAGCGGCACAGATACGCAGTATTTT	CASSLILTSGTDTQYF
TRBV28	TRBJ2-7	few	TRBD1	TGTGCCAGCAGTTTAGAACAGGGGGCCTACGAGCAGTACTTC	CASSLEQGAYEQYF
TRBV27	TRBJ2-1	NA	TRBD2	TGTGCCACCAAGAGACTAGCGGGTCGAAATGAGCAGTTCTTC	CATKRLAGRNEQFF
TRBV27	TRBJ2-7	NA	TRBD2	TGTGCCAGCAGTTTACCCCTACTAGCGGAGTCCTCCTACGAGCAGTACTTC	CASSLPLLAESSYEQYF
TRBV5-4	TRBJ2-7	NA	TRBD2	TGTGCCAGCAGTTGGACTAGCGAGGCCTACGAGCAGTACTTC	CASSWTSEAYEQYF
TRBV4-2	TRBJ2-5	NA	TRBD2	TGTGCCAGCAGCCAAGATCACTGGTCTAGCGGGCCGTGGGAGACCCAGTACTTC	CASSQDHWSSGPWETQYF
TRBV28	TRBJ2-1	NA	NA	TGTGCCAGCAGTTTTGGGGGCGCTAGGATCAATGAGCAGTTCTTC	CASSFGGARINEQFF
TRBV19	TRBJ2-3	NA	NA	TGTGCCAGTAGTATAGATGACACCGGCACAGATACGCAGTATTTT	CASSIDDTGTDTQYF
TRBV11-2	TRBJ1-6	NA	TRBD1	TGTGCCAGCAGCTTAGCGGACAGGAGCTCCTATAATTCACCCCTCCACTTT	CASSLADRSSYNSPLHF
TRBV6-5	TRBJ2-1	NA	NA	TGTGCCAGCCGAGCGGAGCGGGCCTACAATGAGCAGTTCTTC	CASRAERAYNEQFF
TRBV6-5	TRBJ2-7	NA	NA	TGTGCCAGCACCACGACTAGGTCCTACGAGCAGTACTTC	CASTTTRSYEQYF
TRBV28	TRBJ1-2	NA	NA	TGTGCCAGCAGTTCCGCAGGACTGACAATTGGGGGCTACACCTTC	CASSSAGLTIGGYTF
TRBV6-5	TRBJ2-7	NA	TRBD2	TGTGCCAGCACCTCTAGCGGGGGCTACGAGCAGTACTTC	CASTSSGGYEQYF
TRBV5-5	TRBJ1-1	few	NA	TGTGCCAGCAGCTTGGCTTACGACAGGTTGAACACTGAAGCTTTCTTT	CASSLAYDRLNTEAFF
TRBV27	TRBJ1-6	NA	NA	TGTGCCAGCAGTTCCTCCCGAGGGAGAAATTCACCCCTCCACTTT	CASSSSRGRNSPLHF
TRBV28	TRBJ2-6	NA	NA	TGTGCCAGCAGCCGGGGAGGTTTTGGGGCCAACGTCCTGACTTTC	CASSRGGFGANVLTF
TRBV18	TRBJ2-2	NA	TRBD1	TGTGCCAGCTCACGGTGGGACAGGACGAACACCGGGGAGCTGTTTTTT	CASSRWDRTNTGELFF